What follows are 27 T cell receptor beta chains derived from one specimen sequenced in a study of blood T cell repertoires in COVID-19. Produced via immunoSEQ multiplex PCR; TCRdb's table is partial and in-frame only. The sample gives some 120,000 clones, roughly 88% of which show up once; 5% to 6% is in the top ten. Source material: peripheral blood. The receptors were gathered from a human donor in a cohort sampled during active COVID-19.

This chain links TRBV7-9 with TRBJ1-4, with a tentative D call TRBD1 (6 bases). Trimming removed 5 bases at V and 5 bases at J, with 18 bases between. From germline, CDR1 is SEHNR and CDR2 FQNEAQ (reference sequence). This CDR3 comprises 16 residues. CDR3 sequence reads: CASSPRRAGENEKLFF. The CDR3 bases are TGTGCCAGCAGCCCGAGGCGGGCAGGGGAAAATGAAAAACTGTTTTTT.

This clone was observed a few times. In nucleotides, the CDR3 is TGTGCCAGCAGCCAAGATGGGCGAGGCGGGAGGACAGATACGCAGTATTTT. Translated: CASSQDGRGGRTDTQYF. The J gene is TRBJ2-3, the V gene TRBV4-2, with 8 bases lining up with TRBD2. V was clipped by 0 bases and J by 3 bases; unmatched bases: 8. Germline values: CDR1 LGHNA, CDR2 YNFKEQ. This CDR3 is 17 amino acids long.

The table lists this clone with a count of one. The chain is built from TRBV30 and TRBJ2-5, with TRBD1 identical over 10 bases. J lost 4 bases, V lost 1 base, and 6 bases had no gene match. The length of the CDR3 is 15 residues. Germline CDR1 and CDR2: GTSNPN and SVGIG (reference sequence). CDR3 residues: CAWSGGTGVRETQYF. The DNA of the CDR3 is TGTGCCTGGAGTGGAGGGACAGGGGTGAGAGAGACCCAGTACTTC.

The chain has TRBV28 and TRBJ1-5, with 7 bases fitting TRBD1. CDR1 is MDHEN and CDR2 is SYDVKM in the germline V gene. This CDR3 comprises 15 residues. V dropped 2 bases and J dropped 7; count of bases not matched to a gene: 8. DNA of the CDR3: TGTGCCAGCAGTTTAGGCCGACAGGGAGAGCAGCCCCAGCATTTT. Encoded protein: CASSLGRQGEQPQHF.

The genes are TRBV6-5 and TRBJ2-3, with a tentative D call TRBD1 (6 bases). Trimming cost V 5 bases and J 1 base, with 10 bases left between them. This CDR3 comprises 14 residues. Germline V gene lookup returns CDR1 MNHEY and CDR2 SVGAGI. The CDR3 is CASSPDSGTDTQYF. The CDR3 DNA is TGTGCCAGCAGTCCGGACAGCGGCACAGATACGCAGTATTTT.

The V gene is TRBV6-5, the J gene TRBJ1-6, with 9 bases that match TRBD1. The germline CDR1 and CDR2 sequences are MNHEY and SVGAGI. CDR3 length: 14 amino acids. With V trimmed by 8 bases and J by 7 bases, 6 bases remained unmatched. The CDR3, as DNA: TGTGCCAGCTTCCGGGACAGGGTAAATTCACCCCTCCACTTT. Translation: CASFRDRVNSPLHF.

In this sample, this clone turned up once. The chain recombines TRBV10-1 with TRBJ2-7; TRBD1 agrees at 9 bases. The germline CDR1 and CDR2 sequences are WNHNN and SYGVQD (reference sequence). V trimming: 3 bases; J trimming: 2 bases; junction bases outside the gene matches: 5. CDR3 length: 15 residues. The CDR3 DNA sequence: TGCGCCAGCAGTGAAACGGGACAGGGACCCTACGAGCAGTACTTC. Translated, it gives CASSETGQGPYEQYF.

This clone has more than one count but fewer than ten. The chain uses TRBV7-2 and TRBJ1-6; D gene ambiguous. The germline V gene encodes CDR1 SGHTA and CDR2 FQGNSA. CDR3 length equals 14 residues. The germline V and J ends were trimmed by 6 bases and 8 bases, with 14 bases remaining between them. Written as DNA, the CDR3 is TGTGCCAGCAGAATCGGTTCCTACGATTCACCCCTCCACTTT. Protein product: CASRIGSYDSPLHF.

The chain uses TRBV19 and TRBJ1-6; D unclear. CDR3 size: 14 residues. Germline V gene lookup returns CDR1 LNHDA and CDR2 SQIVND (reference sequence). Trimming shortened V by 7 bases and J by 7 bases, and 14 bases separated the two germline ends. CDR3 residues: CASKAELENSPLHF. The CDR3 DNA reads TGTGCCAGTAAAGCGGAACTAGAAAATTCACCCCTCCACTTT.

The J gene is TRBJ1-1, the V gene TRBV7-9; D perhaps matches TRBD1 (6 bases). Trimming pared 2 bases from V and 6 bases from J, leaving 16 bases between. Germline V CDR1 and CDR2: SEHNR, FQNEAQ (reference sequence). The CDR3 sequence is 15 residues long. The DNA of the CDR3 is TGTGCCAGCAGCTTAATGGGGGCGAGGAGTGCTGAAGCTTTCTTT. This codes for CASSLMGARSAEAFF. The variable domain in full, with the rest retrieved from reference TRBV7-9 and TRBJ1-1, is DTGVSQNPRHKITKRGQNVTFRCDPISEHNRLYWYRQTLGQGPEFLTYFQNEAQLEKSRLLSDRFSAERPKGSFSTLEIQRTEQGDSAMYLCASSLMGARSAEAFFGQGTRLTVV.

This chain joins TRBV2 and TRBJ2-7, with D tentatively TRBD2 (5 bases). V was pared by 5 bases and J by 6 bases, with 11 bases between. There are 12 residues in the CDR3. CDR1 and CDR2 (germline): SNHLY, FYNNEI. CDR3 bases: TGTGCCAGCAGTTCCTTACTAGTCGAGCAGTACTTC. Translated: CASSSLLVEQYF.

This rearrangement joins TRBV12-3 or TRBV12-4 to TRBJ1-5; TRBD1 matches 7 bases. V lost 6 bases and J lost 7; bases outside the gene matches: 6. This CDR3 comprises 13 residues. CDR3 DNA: TGTGCCAGCAGAGACAGGGCGGGGCAGCCCCAGCATTTT. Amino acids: CASRDRAGQPQHF.

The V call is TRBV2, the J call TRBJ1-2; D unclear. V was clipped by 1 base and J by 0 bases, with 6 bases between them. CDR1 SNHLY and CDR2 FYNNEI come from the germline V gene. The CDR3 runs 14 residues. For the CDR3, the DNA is TGTGCCAGCAGTGAAGTCAGCGCTAACTATGGCTACACCTTC. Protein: CASSEVSANYGYTF.

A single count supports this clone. CDR3 nucleotide sequence: TGTGCCAGCAGCGACAGGGGGCCCAATGAAAAACTGTTTTTT. Its protein is CASSDRGPNEKLFF. The chain is built from TRBV7-9 and TRBJ1-4; 10 bases match TRBD1. Germline V gene data show CDR1 as SEHNR and CDR2 as FQNEAQ (reference sequence). The ends lost 5 bases at V and 5 bases at J; junction bases unmatched: 2. The CDR3 covers 14 residues.

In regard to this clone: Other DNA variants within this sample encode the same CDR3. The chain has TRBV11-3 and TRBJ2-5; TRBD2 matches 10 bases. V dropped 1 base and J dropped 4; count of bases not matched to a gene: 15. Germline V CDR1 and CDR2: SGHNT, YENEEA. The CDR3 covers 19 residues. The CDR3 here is CASSLGTGERGGKGETQYF. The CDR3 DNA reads TGTGCCAGCAGCTTAGGCACAGGGGAGCGGGGGGGGAAGGGAGAGACCCAGTACTTC.

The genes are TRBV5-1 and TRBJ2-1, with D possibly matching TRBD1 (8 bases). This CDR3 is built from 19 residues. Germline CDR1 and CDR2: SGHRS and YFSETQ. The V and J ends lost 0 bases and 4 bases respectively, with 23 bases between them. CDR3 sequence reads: CASSLAPPAGGGGYNEQFF. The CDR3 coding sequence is TGCGCCAGCAGCTTGGCCCCCCCGGCAGGGGGCGGGGGATACAATGAGCAGTTCTTC.

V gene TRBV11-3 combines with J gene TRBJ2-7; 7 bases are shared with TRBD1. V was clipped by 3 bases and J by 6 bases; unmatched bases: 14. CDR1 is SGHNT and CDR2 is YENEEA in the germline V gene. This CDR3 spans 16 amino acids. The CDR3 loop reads CASSFGAAGGSGEQYF. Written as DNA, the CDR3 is TGTGCCAGCAGCTTTGGGGCGGCAGGGGGTTCTGGCGAGCAGTACTTC.

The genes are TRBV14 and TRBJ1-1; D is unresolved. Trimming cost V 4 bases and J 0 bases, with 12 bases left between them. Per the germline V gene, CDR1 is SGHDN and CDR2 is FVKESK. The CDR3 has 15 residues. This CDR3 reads CASSPPGNMNTEAFF. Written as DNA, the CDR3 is TGTGCCAGCAGCCCCCCAGGCAACATGAACACTGAAGCTTTCTTT.

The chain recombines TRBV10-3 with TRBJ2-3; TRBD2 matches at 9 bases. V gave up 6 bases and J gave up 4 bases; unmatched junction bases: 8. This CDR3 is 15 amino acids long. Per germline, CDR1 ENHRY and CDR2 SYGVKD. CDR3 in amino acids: CAIRFSGSKADTQYF. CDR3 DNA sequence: TGTGCCATCAGGTTTAGCGGGAGTAAGGCAGATACGCAGTATTTT.

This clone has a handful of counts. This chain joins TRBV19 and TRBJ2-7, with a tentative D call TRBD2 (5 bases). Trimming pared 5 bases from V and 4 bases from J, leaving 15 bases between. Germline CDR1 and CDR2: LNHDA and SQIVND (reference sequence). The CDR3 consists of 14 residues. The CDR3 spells CASSALLGRYEQYF. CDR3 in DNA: TGTGCCAGTAGTGCCTTACTAGGACGATACGAGCAGTACTTC.

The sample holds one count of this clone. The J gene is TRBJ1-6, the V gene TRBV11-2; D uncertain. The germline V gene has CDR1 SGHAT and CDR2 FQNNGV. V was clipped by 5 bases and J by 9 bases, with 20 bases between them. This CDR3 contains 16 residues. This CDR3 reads CASSPNPGSDSSPLHF. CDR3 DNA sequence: TGTGCCAGCAGCCCAAACCCCGGCAGCGACTCTTCACCCCTCCACTTT.

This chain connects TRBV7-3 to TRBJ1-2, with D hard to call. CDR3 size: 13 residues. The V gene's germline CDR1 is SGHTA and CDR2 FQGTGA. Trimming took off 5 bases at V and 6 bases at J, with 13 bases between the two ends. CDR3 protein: CASSATQYHGYTF. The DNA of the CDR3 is TGTGCCAGCAGCGCGACTCAATACCATGGCTACACCTTC.

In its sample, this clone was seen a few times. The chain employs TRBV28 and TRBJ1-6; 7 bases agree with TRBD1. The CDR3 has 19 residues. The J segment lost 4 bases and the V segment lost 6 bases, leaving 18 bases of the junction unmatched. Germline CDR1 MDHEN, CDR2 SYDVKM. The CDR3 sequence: CASRKATGSLTVYNSPLHF. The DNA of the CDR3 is TGTGCCAGCAGAAAAGCGACAGGGTCCCTCACAGTATATAATTCACCCCTCCACTTT.

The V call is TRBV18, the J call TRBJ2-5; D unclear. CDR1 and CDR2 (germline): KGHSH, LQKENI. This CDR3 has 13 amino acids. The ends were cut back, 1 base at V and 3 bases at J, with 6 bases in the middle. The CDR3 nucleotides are TGTGCCAGCTCACCACAAACTAAAGAGACCCAGTACTTC. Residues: CASSPQTKETQYF.

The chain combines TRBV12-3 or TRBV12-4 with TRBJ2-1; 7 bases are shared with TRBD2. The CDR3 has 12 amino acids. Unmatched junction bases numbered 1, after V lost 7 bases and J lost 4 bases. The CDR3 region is CASKAGYNEQFF. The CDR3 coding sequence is TGTGCCAGCAAAGCGGGGTACAATGAGCAGTTCTTC.

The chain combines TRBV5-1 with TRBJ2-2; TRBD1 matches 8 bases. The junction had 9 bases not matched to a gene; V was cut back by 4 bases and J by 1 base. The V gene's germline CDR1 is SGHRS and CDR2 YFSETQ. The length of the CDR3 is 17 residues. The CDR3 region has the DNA TGCGCCAGCAGCGACCATGGACAGGGAAGGAACACCGGGGAGCTGTTTTTT. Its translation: CASSDHGQGRNTGELFF.

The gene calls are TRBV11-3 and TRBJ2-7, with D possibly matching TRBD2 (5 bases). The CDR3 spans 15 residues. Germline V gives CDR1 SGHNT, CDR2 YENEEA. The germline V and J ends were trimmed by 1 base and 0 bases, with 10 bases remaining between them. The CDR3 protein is CASSLGSVPSYEQYF. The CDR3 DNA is TGTGCCAGCAGCTTAGGTAGCGTTCCCTCCTACGAGCAGTACTTC.